A single sample is the source of the 23 T cell receptor beta chains below, sequenced in a study of T cells after yellow fever vaccination. TCRdb fed the 5' RACE reads into MiXCR, producing one record per CDR3 protein. Of under 400,000 distinct CDR3 sequences listed, around an eighth were seen once; the top ten hold 3.2%. Here the sequenced sample was CD4+ T cells sorted from PBMCs, taken 15 days after the yellow fever booster vaccination. The source of these receptors is a man younger than 35 who received the YFV17D yellow fever vaccine.

V gene TRBV28 combines with J gene TRBJ2-2; D is undetermined. Germline lookup yields CDR1 MDHEN and CDR2 SYDVKM. The CDR3 runs to 12 residues. V was clipped by 10 bases and J by 5 bases, with 11 bases between them. The CDR3 bases are TGTGCCAACAAAACCGGGACCGGGGAGCTGTTTTTT. Amino acids: CANKTGTGELFF.

There are many counts of this clonotype. This chain uses TRBV29-1 with TRBJ1-1; D not certain. The V and J ends lost 3 bases and 3 bases respectively, with 8 bases between them. This CDR3 contains 12 residues. Germline V gene sequence: CDR1 SQVTM, CDR2 ANQGSEA. The CDR3 spells CSVDDGHTEAFF. CDR3 DNA sequence: TGCAGCGTTGATGACGGGCACACTGAAGCTTTCTTT.

This clonotype was counted between two and nine times. The chain couples TRBV5-1 to TRBJ2-4; possibly TRBD2 for D (5 bases). V dropped 4 bases and J dropped 5 bases, with 19 bases sitting between them. This CDR3 is built from 16 residues. The germline V gene has CDR1 SGHRS and CDR2 YFSETQ. CDR3 amino acids: CASSLEGSRTENIQYF. For the CDR3, the DNA is TGCGCCAGCAGCCTCGAGGGTTCCAGAACCGAAAACATTCAGTACTTC.

There are a few counts of this clonotype. The V gene is TRBV21-1, the J gene TRBJ1-2; TRBD1 reflects the table's D call only, with no check against the DNA. TRBV21-1 is termed a pseudogene. The CDR3 sequence is 16 residues long. CDR3 nucleotide sequence: TGTGCCAGCAGCGCACCCCGACCGGAGCCGGGCTATGGCTACACCTTC. Its translation is CASSAPRPEPGYGYTF.

The chain joins TRBV18 to TRBJ2-4; the D call may be TRBD1 or TRBD2 (5 bases each). The CDR3 sequence is 15 residues long. The V gene's germline CDR1 is KGHSH and CDR2 LQKENI. Trimming stripped 0 bases from V and 0 bases from J, with 6 bases between. CDR3 loop: CASSPPGTAKNIQYF. DNA of the CDR3: TGTGCCAGCTCACCACCGGGGACAGCCAAAAACATTCAGTACTTC.

V and J are TRBV20-1 and TRBJ2-5; 8 bases are a match to TRBD2. The CDR3 loop spans 14 amino acids. The germline gives CDR1 DFQATT, CDR2 SNEGSKA (reference sequence). With V trimmed by 3 bases and J by 5 bases, 8 bases remained unmatched. CDR3 residues: CSARGGGFQETQYF. CDR3 nucleotide sequence: TGCAGTGCTAGGGGCGGGGGGTTTCAGGAGACCCAGTACTTC.

The V gene is TRBV5-1, the J gene TRBJ2-4; tentative D call: TRBD1 (6 bases). The CDR3 has 14 amino acids. Germline-derived CDR1 and CDR2 are SGHRS and YFSETQ. The V and J ends lost 0 bases and 4 bases respectively, with 8 bases between them. CDR3 sequence reads: CASSLGTAKNIQYF. The DNA for the CDR3 is TGCGCCAGCAGCTTGGGGACAGCAAAAAACATTCAGTACTTC.

This clonotype was seen a few times. The chain has TRBV12-3 or TRBV12-4 and TRBJ1-1, with D perhaps TRBD1 (5 bases). V was clipped by 5 bases and J by 5 bases, with 21 bases between them. The CDR3 loop spans 16 amino acids. CDR3 residues: CASSPDRGLPGTEAFF. CDR3 nucleotides: TGTGCCAGCAGTCCGGACCGGGGCCTCCCTGGGACTGAAGCTTTCTTT.

This clonotype has more than one count but fewer than ten. This chain links TRBV23-1 with TRBJ2-1, with TRBD2 matching 11 bases. TRBV23-1 is given ORF status, its function remaining uncertain. There are 16 residues in the CDR3. Trimming at V came to 2 bases and at J to 8 bases, leaving 8 bases not matched to a gene. The CDR3 nucleotides are TGCGCCAGCAGTCAACAAAGACTAGCGGGGACCGATGAGCAGTTCTTC. Translated: CASSQQRLAGTDEQFF.

The chain uses TRBV4-3 and TRBJ2-7, with D perhaps matching TRBD2 (5 bases). Germline lookup yields CDR1 LGHNA and CDR2 YSLEER. The CDR3 is 15 residues long. Trimming took off 1 base at V and 4 bases at J, with 14 bases between the two ends. The CDR3 loop reads CASSQGEASGYEQYF. The CDR3 DNA sequence: TGCGCCAGCAGCCAAGGAGAGGCCTCGGGGTACGAGCAGTACTTC.

This clonotype came up a few times. CDR3 nucleotide sequence: TGTGCCATCAGTGGGCCGACTAGCGGGGGGGCAGATACGCAGTATTTT. It specifies CAISGPTSGGADTQYF. This rearrangement joins TRBV10-3 to TRBJ2-3; TRBD2 agrees at 14 bases. CDR3 length: 16 amino acids. Trimming removed 4 bases from V and 4 bases from J; junction bases left unmatched: 4. Germline CDR1 ENHRY, CDR2 SYGVKD.

The gene calls are TRBV12-3 or TRBV12-4 and TRBJ1-3, with no clear D. This CDR3 has 15 residues. Trimming stripped 3 bases from V and 0 bases from J, with 9 bases between. This CDR3 is CASSLMASSGNTIYF. DNA of the CDR3: TGTGCCAGCAGTTTGATGGCGAGCTCTGGAAACACCATATATTTT.

This clonotype was found a few times. The V gene is TRBV4-1, the J gene TRBJ2-5; 7 nucleotides match TRBD2. With 3 bases clipped from V and 0 bases from J, the junction kept 7 bases outside the gene matches. Germline V gives CDR1 MGHRA, CDR2 YSYEKL. The CDR3 covers 16 residues. The CDR3 DNA reads TGCGCCAGCAGCCAGCCCGGGAGGAAGTACCAAGAGACCCAGTACTTC. Translating gives CASSQPGRKYQETQYF.

The chain employs TRBV5-1 and TRBJ2-1; TRBD2 matches at 8 bases. Germline V CDR1 and CDR2: SGHRS, YFSETQ. The CDR3 length is 14 residues. Trimming at V came to 3 bases and at J to 8 bases, leaving 7 bases not matched to a gene. The CDR3 sequence: CASSSRGGQDEQFF. The CDR3 bases are TGCGCCAGCAGCTCCCGGGGGGGGCAGGATGAGCAGTTCTTC.

The chain recombines TRBV10-3 with TRBJ2-7, with unresolved D. In germline, CDR1 is ENHRY, CDR2 SYGVKD. V was cut by 1 base and J by 1 base, with 8 bases left in between. The CDR3 loop spans 14 amino acids. In DNA, the CDR3 is TGTGCCATCAGTGAGTATGGGGATTCCTACGAGCAGTACTTC. This translates into CAISEYGDSYEQYF.

The chain combines TRBV3-1 with TRBJ2-6; D is unclear. This CDR3 spans 14 amino acids. Germline V gene data show CDR1 as LGHDT and CDR2 as YNNKEL (reference sequence). V lost 5 bases, J lost 0 bases, and 5 bases lay in between. Here the CDR3 DNA reads TGTGCCAGCAGCAGGATCTCTGGGGCCAACGTCCTGACTTTC. This translates into CASSRISGANVLTF.

V is TRBV15 and J is TRBJ2-5; no clear D. The V and J ends lost 0 bases and 3 bases respectively, with 14 bases between them. Germline lookup yields CDR1 LNHNV and CDR2 YYDKDF (reference sequence). The length of the CDR3 is 16 residues. DNA for the CDR3: TGTGCCACCAGCAGAGACCCTTCTGTAGGGAAAGAGACCCAGTACTTC. As protein: CATSRDPSVGKETQYF.

The chain carries TRBV11-1 and TRBJ2-3, with D perhaps assigned TRBD1 or TRBD2 (5 bases each). The germline V gene has CDR1 SGHAT and CDR2 FQDESV (reference sequence). Between the trimmed V and J ends, which lost 4 bases and 2 bases, there was a span of 25 bases. The CDR3 covers 19 residues. The CDR3, as DNA: TGTGCCAGCAGCTCAAAAGTGGGGCCGGGGAGCTCAAACACAGATACGCAGTATTTT. Translating gives CASSSKVGPGSSNTDTQYF.

This clonotype was counted ten times or more. The chain recombines TRBV5-1 with TRBJ2-7, with D possibly being TRBD2 (6 bases). CDR3 length: 13 amino acids. Trimming shortened V by 0 bases and J by 7 bases, and 11 bases separated the two germline ends. CDR1 and CDR2 (germline): SGHRS, YFSETQ. The CDR3 region is CASSLGLVSEQYF. The CDR3 nucleotides are TGCGCCAGCAGCTTGGGACTAGTGTCTGAGCAGTACTTC.

The chain uses TRBV20-1 and TRBJ1-5; TRBD1 is a possible D gene (5 bases). The CDR3 has 14 residues. Trimming left V 3 bases short and J 3 bases short, with 12 bases between. CDR1 DFQATT and CDR2 SNEGSKA come from the germline V gene (reference sequence). The CDR3 protein is CSASRDGANQPQHF. The CDR3 DNA sequence: TGCAGTGCTAGCCGGGACGGAGCCAATCAGCCCCAGCATTTT.

V usage is TRBV5-1 and J usage is TRBJ2-1, with 10 bases matching TRBD2. CDR3 length: 16 residues. The trim removed 0 bases at V and 7 bases at J, leaving 7 bases unmatched. Germline CDR1 and CDR2: SGHRS and YFSETQ. The chain's CDR3 is CASSLEGLASVNEQFF. Here the CDR3 DNA reads TGCGCCAGCAGCTTGGAGGGACTAGCGTCAGTAAATGAGCAGTTCTTC. Full variable domain (remainder filled in from reference TRBV5-1 and TRBJ2-1): KAGVTQTPRYLIKTRGQQVTLSCSPISGHRSVSWYQQTPGQGLQFLFEYFSETQRNKGNFPGRFSGRQFSNSRSEMNVSTLELGDSALYLCASSLEGLASVNEQFFGPGTRLTVL.

This clonotype was found a few times. V gene TRBV19 combines with J gene TRBJ1-5, with 8 bases identical to TRBD1. Trimming took 3 bases from V and 6 from J; bases not matched to a gene: 10. Germline V gene sequence: CDR1 LNHDA, CDR2 SQIVND (reference sequence). The length of the CDR3 is 16 residues. The DNA of the CDR3 is TGTGCCAGTAGTATCGAACAGGGGGGGAACCGTCAGCCCCAGCATTTT. This encodes CASSIEQGGNRQPQHF. The full variable domain, with the rest looked up from reference TRBV19 and TRBJ1-5, is DGGITQSPKYLFRKEGQNVTLSCEQNLNHDAMYWYRQDPGQGLRLIYYSQIVNDFQKGDIAEGYSVSREKKESFPLTVTSAQKNPTAFYLCASSIEQGGNRQPQHFGDGTRLSIL.

This clonotype was detected ten times or more. The rearrangement links TRBV20-1 to TRBJ2-1; D not certain. V dropped 5 bases and J dropped 0 bases, with 11 bases sitting between them. This CDR3 spans 14 amino acids. From germline, CDR1 is DFQATT and CDR2 SNEGSKA (reference sequence). This chain's CDR3 is CSARRGSSYNEQFF. The CDR3 nucleotides read TGCAGTGCTCGCAGAGGAAGCTCCTACAATGAGCAGTTCTTC.